The clone carrying this TCR beta chain has a single count. Measured with immunoSEQ multiplex PCR; TCRdb has only the in-frame clones, and not every one. This table has around 85,000 clones, 85% to 90% appearing once. This entry is derived from a study of control samples from healthy donors and cancer patients. The V gene's germline CDR1 is SEHNR and CDR2 FQNEAQ (reference sequence). The CDR3 consists of 15 residues. V lost 3 bases and J lost 3, with 14 bases in between. V gene TRBV7-9 combines with J gene TRBJ2-5, with a possible D match to TRBD2 (5 bases). The TCR originated in a woman aged 60-75 years in good health. The specimen was blood. The CDR3 DNA is TGTGCCAGCAGCTTTGAGGGATTGATCAAAGAGACCCAGTACTTC. This gives the protein CASSFEGLIKETQYF.